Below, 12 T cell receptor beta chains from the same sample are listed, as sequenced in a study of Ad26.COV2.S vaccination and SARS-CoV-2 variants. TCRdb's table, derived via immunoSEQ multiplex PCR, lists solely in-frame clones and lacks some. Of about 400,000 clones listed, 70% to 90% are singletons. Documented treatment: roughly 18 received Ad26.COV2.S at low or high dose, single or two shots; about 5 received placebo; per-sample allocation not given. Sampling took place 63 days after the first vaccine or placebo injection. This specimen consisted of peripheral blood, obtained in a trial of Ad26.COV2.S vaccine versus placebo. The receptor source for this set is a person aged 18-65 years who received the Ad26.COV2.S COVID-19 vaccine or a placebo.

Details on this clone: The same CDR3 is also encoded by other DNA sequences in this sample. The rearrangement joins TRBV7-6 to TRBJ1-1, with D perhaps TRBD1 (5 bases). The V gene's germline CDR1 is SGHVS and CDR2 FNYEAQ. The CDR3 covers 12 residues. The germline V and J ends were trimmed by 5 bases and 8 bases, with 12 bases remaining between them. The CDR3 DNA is TGTGCCAGCAGCCTCGGGACGGGGGAAGCTTTCTTT. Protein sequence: CASSLGTGEAFF.

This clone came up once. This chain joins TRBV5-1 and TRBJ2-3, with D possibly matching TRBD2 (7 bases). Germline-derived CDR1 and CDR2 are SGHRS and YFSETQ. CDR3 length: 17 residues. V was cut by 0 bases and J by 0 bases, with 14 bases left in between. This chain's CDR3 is CASSLVAGALSTDTQYF. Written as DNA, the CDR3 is TGCGCCAGCAGCTTGGTTGCGGGGGCCCTTAGCACAGATACGCAGTATTTT.

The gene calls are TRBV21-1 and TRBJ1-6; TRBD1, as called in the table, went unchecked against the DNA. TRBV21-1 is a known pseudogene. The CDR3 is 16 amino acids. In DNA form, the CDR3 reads TGTGCCAGCAGCAACAGGGTCCCGACGGTTAATTCACCCCTCCACTTT. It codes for CASSNRVPTVNSPLHF.

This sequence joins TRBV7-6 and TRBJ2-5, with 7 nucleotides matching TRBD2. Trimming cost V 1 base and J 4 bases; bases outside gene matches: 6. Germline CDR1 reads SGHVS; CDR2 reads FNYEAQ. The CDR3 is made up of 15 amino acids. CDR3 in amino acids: CASSLEREVGETQYF. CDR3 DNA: TGTGCCAGCAGCTTAGAACGGGAGGTGGGAGAGACCCAGTACTTC.

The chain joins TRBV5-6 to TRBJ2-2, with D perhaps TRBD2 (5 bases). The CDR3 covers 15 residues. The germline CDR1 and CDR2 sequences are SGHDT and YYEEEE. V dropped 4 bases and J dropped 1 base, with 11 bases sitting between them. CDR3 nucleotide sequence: TGTGCCAGCAGCCGTGTCGGGGTGAACACCGGGGAGCTGTTTTTT. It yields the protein CASSRVGVNTGELFF.

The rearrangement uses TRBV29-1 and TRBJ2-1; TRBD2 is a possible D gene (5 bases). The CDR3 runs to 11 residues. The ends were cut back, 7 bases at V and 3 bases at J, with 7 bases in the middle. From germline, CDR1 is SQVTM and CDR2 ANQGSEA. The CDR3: CSGADYNEQFF. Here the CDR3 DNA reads TGCAGCGGAGCGGACTACAATGAGCAGTTCTTC.

The CDR3 spells CASSRYQAGRDEQFF. In nucleotides, the CDR3 is TGTGCCAGCAGTCGCTACCAGGCAGGGAGGGATGAGCAGTTCTTC. The V call is TRBV6-5, the J call TRBJ2-1, with 7 bases matching TRBD2. Per the germline V gene, CDR1 is MNHEY and CDR2 is SVGAGI. The CDR3 runs 15 residues. V was pared by 5 bases and J by 8 bases, with 12 bases of the junction left unmatched.

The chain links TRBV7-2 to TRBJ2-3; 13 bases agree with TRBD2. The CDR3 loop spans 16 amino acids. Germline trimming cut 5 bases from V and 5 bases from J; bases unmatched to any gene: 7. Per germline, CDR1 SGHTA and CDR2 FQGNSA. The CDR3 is CASSRTSGSGKDTQYF. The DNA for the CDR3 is TGTGCCAGCAGCCGGACTAGCGGGAGTGGGAAAGATACGCAGTATTTT. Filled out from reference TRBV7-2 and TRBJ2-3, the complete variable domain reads GAGVSQSPSNKVTEKGKDVELRCDPISGHTALYWYRQSLGQGLEFLIYFQGNSAPDKSGLPSDRFSAERTGGSVSTLTIQRTQQEDSAVYLCASSRTSGSGKDTQYFGPGTRLTVL.

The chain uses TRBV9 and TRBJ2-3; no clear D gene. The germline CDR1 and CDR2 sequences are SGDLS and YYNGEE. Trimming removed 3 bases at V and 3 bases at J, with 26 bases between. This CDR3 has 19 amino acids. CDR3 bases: TGTGCCAGCAGCGCGAGAAGGTGGGCCCATCGTTTCAGAACAGATACGCAGTATTTT. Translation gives CASSARRWAHRFRTDTQYF.

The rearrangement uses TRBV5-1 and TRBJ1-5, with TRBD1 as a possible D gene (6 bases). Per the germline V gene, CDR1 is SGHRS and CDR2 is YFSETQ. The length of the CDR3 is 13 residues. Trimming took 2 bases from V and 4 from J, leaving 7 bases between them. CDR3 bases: TGCGCCAGCAGCTTTACAGGGAATCAGCCCCAGCATTTT. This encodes CASSFTGNQPQHF.

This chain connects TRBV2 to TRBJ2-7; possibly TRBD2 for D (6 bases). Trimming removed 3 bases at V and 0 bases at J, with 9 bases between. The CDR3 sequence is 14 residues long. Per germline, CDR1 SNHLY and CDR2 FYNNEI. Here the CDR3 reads CASSDSGFSYEQYF. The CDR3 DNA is TGTGCCAGCAGTGATAGCGGTTTCTCCTACGAGCAGTACTTC.

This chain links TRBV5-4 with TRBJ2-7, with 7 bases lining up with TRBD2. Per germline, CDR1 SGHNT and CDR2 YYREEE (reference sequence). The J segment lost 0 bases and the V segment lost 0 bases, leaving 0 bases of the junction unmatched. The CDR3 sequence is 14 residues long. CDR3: CASSLGGGSYEQYF. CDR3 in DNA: TGTGCCAGCAGCTTGGGCGGGGGCTCCTACGAGCAGTACTTC.